The entry that follows covers one TCR beta chain sequence. Deep level was the assay's run setting. In the original workflow: ImmunoSEQ only sent back junction sequences with no quality scores, so filtering was done differently. The method was immunoSEQ multiplex PCR; TCRdb's version includes in-frame clones alone and lacks a portion of them. That table supplies the V and J calls and clone size; D and trimming were determined from the DNA. Altogether roughly 2 million clones are present, about 95% being singletons, with the ten largest covering 1% to 1.3%. The CDR3 is 15 amino acids. CDR1 and CDR2 from the germline V gene are SGHDT and YYEEEE. V gave up 4 bases and J gave up 6 bases, with 16 bases separating them. The data originate from a study of shared clonotypes between healthy human individuals. As for the study in general: With ages of 18 to 49, the donors were a couple of women and a few men.

Naive-designated CD8 cells lacked CD45RO, were positively enriched for CCR7, and omitted terminally differentiated effector memory CD45RA+ cells. V gene TRBV5-6 combines with J gene TRBJ1-4; D possibly corresponds to TRBD1 (5 bases). The sequenced sample was naive CD8+ T cells sorted from blood. The receptor was derived from a man between 18 and 35 years old in good health. The CDR3 DNA reads TGTGCCAGCAGCCCGCTGGGGCCGGCCGATGAAAAACTGTTTTTT. Translating it yields CASSPLGPADEKLFF.